The source of this T cell receptor beta chain is a study of cytotoxic CD8 clonotypes in ibrutinib-treated CLL (dated by TCRdb to the early 2020s). About the investigation overall: The cohort was composed of 11 relapsed/refractory and around 15 treatment-naive patients; IGHV unmutated status was identified in about 17 patients. An average of approximately 260,000 productive templates and 80,000 to 95,000 productive rearrangements was obtained per sample. Cryopreserved peripheral blood mononuclear cells were obtained before treatment, at response, and at either sustained remission or disease progression. Longitudinal samples were obtainable from about 30% of the roughly 90 participants in the trial. Response samples were taken after a median of approximately eleven months on treatment, ranging from about 6 to 36 months. Partial responses were observed in about 25 patients and complete responses in 2; after a median follow-up of 68 months, remission was maintained in about 15 patients and progression was observed in approximately 12.

A MiSeq instrument was used for deep resolution sequencing, which targeted depths ranging from 1 in 1 million up to 1 in 200,000 T cells, with coverage averaging 10x for each clonotype. The immunoSEQ hsTCRB Kit was used to generate the TCR beta libraries. The paper's data handling went like this. Data were analyzed with ImmunoSEQ Data Assistant and ImmunoSEQ Analyzer, with V, D and J genes assigned per IMGT definitions. Clonality was computed as one minus normalized Shannon entropy of productive rearrangement frequencies, ranging from 0 to 1. Only overrepresented clonotypes making up at least 0.05% of the repertoire of each patient were included in the public clonotype analysis. Repertoires from around 13 age-matched healthy donors in immuneACCESS were used as clonality controls. The table comes from immuneACCESS by way of TCRdb, which keeps in-frame sequences with V and J called. Part of the clones is missing from these tables; in studies checked, under half for an unresolved V gene and the rest for unknown reasons. That table furnishes V, J and clone size, whereas the DNA furnished D and trimming. Counted in this sample were a few hundred thousand clones; more than 65% of them appeared once. The ten largest make up 5.5% to 8% of the sample.

The research as a whole found: Baseline clonality exceeded that of age-matched healthy donors and correlated strongly with circulating CD8+ T-cell counts. Clonality rose at ibrutinib response, remained stable during sustained remission, and dropped back toward baseline at progression. Sampling times were not matched between sustained-remission and progressing patients, and lymph node repertoires were not studied. Public clonotypes were rare and either shrank or stayed stable during treatment, and the rise in clonality at ibrutinib response reflected expansion of private clonotypes.

For TCR beta library preparation, 1.5 to 2 micrograms of genomic DNA was extracted from cryopreserved PBMCs. Longitudinal blood samples from CLL patients on ibrutinib monotherapy were analyzed using high-throughput TCR beta sequencing. Patients were enrolled in a phase 2 open-label single-center ibrutinib monotherapy trial. Note on this clone: It has no known antigen specificity. Base qualities are not at hand, and no much larger clone is one base apart.

The V end loses 7 bases and the J end loses 2 bases, and a stretch of 17 bases separates them. For CDR1 and CDR2, the germline V gene lists SGHVS and FNYEAQ. The CDR3, cysteine through phenylalanine, is 15 amino acids long. Left in the record is the CDR3 DNA by itself, 45 bases read in frame from the first base. Material: PBMCs, obtained before ibrutinib treatment. The sequence derives from a human donor with chronic lymphocytic leukemia. In this chain, TRBV7-6 is recombined with TRBJ1-2, with the D segment identity uncertain. The CDR3 loop reads CASTGGLGPNYGYTF. The base sequence is TGTGCCAGCACCGGTGGTCTAGGCCCAAACTATGGCTACACCTTC.